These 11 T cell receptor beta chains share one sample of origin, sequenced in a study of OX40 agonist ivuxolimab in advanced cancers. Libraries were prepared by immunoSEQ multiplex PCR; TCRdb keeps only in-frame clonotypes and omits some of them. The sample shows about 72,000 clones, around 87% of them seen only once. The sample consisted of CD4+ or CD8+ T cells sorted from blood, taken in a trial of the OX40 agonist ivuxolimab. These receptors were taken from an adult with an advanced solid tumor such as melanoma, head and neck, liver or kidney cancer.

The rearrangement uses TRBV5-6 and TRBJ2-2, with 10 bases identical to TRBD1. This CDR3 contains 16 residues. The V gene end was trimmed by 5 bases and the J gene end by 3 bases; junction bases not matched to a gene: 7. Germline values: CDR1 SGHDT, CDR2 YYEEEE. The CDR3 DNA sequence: TGTGCCAGCAGACTAGACAGGGGGCTTGACACCGGGGAGCTGTTTTTT. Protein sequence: CASRLDRGLDTGELFF.

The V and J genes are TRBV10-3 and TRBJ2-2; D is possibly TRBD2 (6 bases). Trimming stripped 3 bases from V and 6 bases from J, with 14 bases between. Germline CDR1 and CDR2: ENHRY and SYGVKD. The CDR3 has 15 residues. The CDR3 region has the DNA TGTGCCATCAGTGACTATTCTAGCGCCGCCGGGGAGCTGTTTTTT. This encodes CAISDYSSAAGELFF.

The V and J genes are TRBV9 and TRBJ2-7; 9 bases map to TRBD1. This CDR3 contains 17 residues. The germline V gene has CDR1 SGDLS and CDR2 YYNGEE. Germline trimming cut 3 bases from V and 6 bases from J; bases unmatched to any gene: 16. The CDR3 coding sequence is TGTGCCAGCAGCGGAGGACCAGGGACAGGGTTCTTGGGCGAGCAGTACTTC. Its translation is CASSGGPGTGFLGEQYF.

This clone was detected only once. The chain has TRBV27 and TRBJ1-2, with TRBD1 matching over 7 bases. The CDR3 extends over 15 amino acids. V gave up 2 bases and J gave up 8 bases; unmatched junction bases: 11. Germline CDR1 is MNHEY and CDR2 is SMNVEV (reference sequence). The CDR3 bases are TGTGCCAGCAGTTTAATCTTAGGGGGCGGTTACGGCTACACCTTC. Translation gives CASSLILGGGYGYTF.

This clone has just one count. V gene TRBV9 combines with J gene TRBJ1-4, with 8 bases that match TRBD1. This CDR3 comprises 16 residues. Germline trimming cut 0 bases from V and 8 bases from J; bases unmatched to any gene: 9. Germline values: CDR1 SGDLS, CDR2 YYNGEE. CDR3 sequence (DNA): TGTGCCAGCAGCGTAGCTATCAGGGGGCCCCGGGAAAAACTGTTTTTT. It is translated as CASSVAIRGPREKLFF.

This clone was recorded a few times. CDR3 protein: CAACPGTGLYEQYF. The CDR3 bases are TGTGCCGCCTGTCCCGGGACAGGATTATACGAGCAGTACTTC. The chain uses TRBV10-3 and TRBJ2-7; 8 bases are a match to TRBD1. The J segment lost 4 bases and the V segment lost 11 bases, leaving 13 bases of the junction unmatched. The V gene's germline CDR1 is ENHRY and CDR2 SYGVKD. The CDR3 consists of 14 residues.

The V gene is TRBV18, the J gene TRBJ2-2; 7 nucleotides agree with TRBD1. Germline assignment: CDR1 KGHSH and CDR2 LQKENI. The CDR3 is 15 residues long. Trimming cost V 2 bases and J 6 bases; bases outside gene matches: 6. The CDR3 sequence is CASSPIKGAAGELFF. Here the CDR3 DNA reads TGTGCCAGCTCACCAATCAAGGGGGCGGCCGGGGAGCTGTTTTTT. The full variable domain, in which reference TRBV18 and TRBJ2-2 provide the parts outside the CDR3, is NAGVMQNPRHLVRRRGQEARLRCSPMKGHSHVYWYRQLPEEGLKFMVYLQKENIIDESGMPKERFSAEFPKEGPSILRIQQVVRGDSAAYFCASSPIKGAAGELFFGEGSRLTVL.

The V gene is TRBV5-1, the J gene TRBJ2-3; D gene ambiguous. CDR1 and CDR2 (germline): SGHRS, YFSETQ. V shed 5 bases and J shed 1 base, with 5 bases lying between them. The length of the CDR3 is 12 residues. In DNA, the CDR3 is TGCGCCAGCAGTGGGGGCACAGATACGCAGTATTTT. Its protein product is CASSGGTDTQYF.

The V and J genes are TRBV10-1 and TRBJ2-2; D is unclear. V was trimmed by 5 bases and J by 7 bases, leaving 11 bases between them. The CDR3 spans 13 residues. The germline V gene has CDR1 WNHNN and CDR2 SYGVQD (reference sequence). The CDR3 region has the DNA TGCGCCAGCAGTAACAAACCGAGCGGGGAGCTGTTTTTT. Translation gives CASSNKPSGELFF.

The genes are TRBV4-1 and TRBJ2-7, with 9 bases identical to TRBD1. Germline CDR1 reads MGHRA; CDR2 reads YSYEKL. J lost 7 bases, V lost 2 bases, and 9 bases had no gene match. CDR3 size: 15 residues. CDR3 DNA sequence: TGCGCCAGCAGCCAATACGGGACAGGGTTTTTGGAGCAGTACTTC. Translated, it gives CASSQYGTGFLEQYF.

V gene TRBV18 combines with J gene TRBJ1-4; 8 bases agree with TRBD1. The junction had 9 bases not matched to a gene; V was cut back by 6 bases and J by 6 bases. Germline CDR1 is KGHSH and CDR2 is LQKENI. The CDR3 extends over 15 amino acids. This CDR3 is CASSVQGALDEKLFF. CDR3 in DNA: TGTGCCAGCTCCGTTCAGGGGGCATTGGATGAAAAACTGTTTTTT.